The clone carrying this TCR beta chain has only a few counts. Its cognate antigen is unknown. Amplification of TCR beta CDR3 regions was performed using RNA transcripts as template. The HTBI set primed first-round TCR CDR3 RT-PCR. Via MiXCR, TCRdb re-called the multiplex PCR reads, giving one row per CDR3 protein. The sample carries about 690,000 distinct CDR3 sequences, 15% to 20% recorded once. This sample stems from a study of T cells in Graves' hyperthyroidism and ophthalmopathy. The study's findings and limits: Within blood appeared most thyroid clonotypes that had expanded above 0.001.

The TCR was taken from a man aged 45-65 years with Graves' hyperthyroidism. Sequenced sample: blood.

The CDR3 region is CASSLGGGLAGVKETQYF. For the CDR3, the DNA is TGTGCCAGCAGCTTAGGGGGAGGACTAGCGGGAGTAAAAGAGACCCAGTACTTC. The chain carries TRBV9 and TRBJ2-5; 13 nucleotides line up with TRBD2. The CDR3 sequence is 18 residues long. Per the germline V gene, CDR1 is SGDLS and CDR2 is YYNGEE. With V trimmed by 4 bases and J by 3 bases, 12 bases remained unmatched.